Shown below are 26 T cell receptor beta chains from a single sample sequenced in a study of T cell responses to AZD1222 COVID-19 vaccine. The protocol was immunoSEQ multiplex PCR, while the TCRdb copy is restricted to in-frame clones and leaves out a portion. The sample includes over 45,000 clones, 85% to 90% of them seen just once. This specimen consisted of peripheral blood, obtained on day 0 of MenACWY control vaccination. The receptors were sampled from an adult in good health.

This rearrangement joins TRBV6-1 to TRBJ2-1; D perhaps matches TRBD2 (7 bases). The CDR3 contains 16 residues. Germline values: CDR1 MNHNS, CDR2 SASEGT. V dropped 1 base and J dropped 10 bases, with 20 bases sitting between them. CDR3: CASSEGYQRGREEQFF. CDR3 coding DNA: TGTGCCAGCAGTGAAGGGTATCAGAGGGGGAGGGAGGAGCAGTTCTTC.

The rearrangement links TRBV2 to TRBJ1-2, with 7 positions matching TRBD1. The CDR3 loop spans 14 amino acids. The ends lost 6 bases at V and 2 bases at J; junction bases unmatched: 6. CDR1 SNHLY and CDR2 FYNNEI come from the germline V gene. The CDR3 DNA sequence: TGTGCCAGCAGGAGACAGGGTTTAAACTATGGCTACACCTTC. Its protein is CASRRQGLNYGYTF.

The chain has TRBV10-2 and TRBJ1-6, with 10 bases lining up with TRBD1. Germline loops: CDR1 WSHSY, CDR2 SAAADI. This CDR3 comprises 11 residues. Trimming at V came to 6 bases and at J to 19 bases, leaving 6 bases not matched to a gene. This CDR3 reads CASSGGTGDHF. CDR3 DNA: TGCGCCAGCAGCGGCGGGACAGGGGATCACTTT.

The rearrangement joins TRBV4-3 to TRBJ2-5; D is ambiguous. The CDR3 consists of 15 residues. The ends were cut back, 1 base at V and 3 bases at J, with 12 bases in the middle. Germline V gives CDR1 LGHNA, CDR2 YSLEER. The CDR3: CASSQGSTEKETQYF. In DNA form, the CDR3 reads TGCGCCAGCAGCCAAGGGTCGACTGAGAAAGAGACCCAGTACTTC.

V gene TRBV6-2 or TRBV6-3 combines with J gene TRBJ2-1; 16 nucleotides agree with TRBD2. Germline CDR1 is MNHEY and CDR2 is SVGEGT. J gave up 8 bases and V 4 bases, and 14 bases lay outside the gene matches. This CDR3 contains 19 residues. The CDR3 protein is CASSSPGTSGRASSHEQFF. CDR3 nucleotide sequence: TGTGCCAGCAGTTCTCCCGGGACTAGCGGGAGGGCCTCTTCCCATGAGCAGTTCTTC.

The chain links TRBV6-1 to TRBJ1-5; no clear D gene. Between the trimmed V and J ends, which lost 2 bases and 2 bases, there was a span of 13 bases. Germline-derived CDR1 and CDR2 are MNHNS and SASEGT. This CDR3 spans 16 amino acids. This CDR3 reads CASSELAKNGNQPQHF. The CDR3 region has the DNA TGTGCCAGCAGTGAATTAGCCAAAAATGGCAATCAGCCCCAGCATTTT.

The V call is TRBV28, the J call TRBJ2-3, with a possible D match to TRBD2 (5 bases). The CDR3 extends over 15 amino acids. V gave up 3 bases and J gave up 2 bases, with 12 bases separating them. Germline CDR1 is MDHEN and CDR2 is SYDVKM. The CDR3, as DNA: TGTGCCAGCAGTTTCTGGGTAGCGTTCACAGATACGCAGTATTTT. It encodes CASSFWVAFTDTQYF.

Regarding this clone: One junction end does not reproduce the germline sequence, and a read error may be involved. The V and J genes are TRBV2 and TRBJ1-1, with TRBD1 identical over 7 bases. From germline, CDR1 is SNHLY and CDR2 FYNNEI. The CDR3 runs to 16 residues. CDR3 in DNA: TGTGCCAGCAGGGAAGGCCCACAGGGGTCGAACACTGAAGCTTTCTTT. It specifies CASREGPQGSNTEAFF. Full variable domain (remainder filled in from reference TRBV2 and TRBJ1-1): EPEVTQTPSHQVTQMGQEVILRCVPISNHLYFYWYRQILGQKVEFLVSFYNNEISEKSEIFDDQFSVERPDGSNFTLKIRSTKLEDSAMYFCASREGPQGSNTEAFFGQGTRLTVV.

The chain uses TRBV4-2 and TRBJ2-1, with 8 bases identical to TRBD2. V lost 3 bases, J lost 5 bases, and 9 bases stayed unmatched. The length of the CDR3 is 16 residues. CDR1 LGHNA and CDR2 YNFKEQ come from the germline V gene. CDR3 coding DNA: TGTGCCAGCAGCCAGGCACTGGCGGGAGGACACAATGAGCAGTTCTTC. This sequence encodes CASSQALAGGHNEQFF.

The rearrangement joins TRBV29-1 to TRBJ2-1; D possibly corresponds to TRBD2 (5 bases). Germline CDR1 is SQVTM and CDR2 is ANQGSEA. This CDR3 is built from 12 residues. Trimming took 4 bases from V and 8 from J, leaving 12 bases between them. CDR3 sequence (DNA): TGCAGCGTTGTTGGACTCAGCCATGAGCAGTTCTTC. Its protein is CSVVGLSHEQFF.

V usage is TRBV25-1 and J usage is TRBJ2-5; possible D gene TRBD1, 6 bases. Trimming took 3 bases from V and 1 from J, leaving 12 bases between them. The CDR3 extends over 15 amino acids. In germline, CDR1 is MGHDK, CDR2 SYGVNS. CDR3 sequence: CASSDPRTVQETQYF. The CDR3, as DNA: TGTGCCAGCAGTGACCCCAGGACAGTCCAAGAGACCCAGTACTTC.

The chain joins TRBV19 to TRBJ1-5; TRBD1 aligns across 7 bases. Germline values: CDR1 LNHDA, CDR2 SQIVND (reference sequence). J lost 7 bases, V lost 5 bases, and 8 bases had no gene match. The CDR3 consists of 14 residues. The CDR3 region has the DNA TGTGCCAGTAGTCATGTAACAGGGGTCCAGCCCCAGCATTTT. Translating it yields CASSHVTGVQPQHF.

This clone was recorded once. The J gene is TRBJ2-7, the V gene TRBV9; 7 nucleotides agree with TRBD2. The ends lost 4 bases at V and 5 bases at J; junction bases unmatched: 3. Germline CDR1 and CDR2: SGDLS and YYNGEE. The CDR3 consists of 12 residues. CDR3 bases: TGTGCCAGCAGCTCCCGGGGGGACGAGCAGTACTTC. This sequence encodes CASSSRGDEQYF.

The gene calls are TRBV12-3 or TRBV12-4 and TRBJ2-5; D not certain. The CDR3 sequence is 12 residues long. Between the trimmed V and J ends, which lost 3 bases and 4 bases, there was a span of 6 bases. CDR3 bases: TGTGCCAGCAGTTTGGTGGTAGAGACCCAGTACTTC. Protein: CASSLVVETQYF.

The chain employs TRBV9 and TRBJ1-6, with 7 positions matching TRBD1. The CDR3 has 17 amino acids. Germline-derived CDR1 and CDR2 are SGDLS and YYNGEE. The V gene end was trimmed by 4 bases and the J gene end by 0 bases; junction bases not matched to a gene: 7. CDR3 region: CASSPKDRSSYNSPLHF. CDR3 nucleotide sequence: TGTGCCAGCAGCCCCAAGGACAGGAGCTCCTATAATTCACCCCTCCACTTT.

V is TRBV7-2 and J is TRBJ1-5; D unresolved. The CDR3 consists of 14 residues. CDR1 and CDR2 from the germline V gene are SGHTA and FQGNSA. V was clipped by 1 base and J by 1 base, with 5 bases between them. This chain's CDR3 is CASSLDSSNQPQHF. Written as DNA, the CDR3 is TGTGCCAGCAGCTTAGACAGCAGCAATCAGCCCCAGCATTTT.

In DNA, the CDR3 is TGTGCCAGCAGTAACCGGGACAGGGGGGGTCCTACTGAAGCTTTCTTT. Residues: CASSNRDRGGPTEAFF. The chain couples TRBV27 to TRBJ1-1, with 11 bases fitting TRBD1. Germline trimming cut 5 bases from V and 5 bases from J; bases unmatched to any gene: 10. This CDR3 has 16 residues. CDR1 and CDR2 from the germline V gene are MNHEY and SMNVEV (reference sequence).

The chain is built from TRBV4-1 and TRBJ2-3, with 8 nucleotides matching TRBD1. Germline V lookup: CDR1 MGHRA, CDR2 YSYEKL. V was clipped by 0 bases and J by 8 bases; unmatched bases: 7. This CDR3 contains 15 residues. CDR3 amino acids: CASSQEDRALATQYF. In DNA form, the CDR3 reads TGCGCCAGCAGCCAAGAGGACAGGGCATTAGCTACGCAGTATTTT.

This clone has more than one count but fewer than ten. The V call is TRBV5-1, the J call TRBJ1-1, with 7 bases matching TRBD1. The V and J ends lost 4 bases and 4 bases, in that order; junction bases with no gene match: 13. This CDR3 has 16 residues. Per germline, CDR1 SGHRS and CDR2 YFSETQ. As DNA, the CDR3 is TGCGCCAGCAGCCCCGATGGACAGGCCACGAGCACTGAAGCTTTCTTT. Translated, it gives CASSPDGQATSTEAFF.

The CDR3 DNA follows: TGTGCCAGCAGCCTAAGGGCGGGAGGGCCGCGGAACAATGAGCAGTTCTTC. Protein product: CASSLRAGGPRNNEQFF. V usage is TRBV7-8 and J usage is TRBJ2-1, with 9 bases lining up with TRBD2. The germline V gene encodes CDR1 SGHVS and CDR2 FQNEAQ. The CDR3 runs to 17 residues. V dropped 5 bases and J dropped 5; count of bases not matched to a gene: 13.

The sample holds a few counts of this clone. CDR3 nucleotides: TGTGCCAGCAGCTCGCCGGACAGGACCTCCTACGAGCAGTACTTC. It is translated as CASSSPDRTSYEQYF. The genes are TRBV6-6 and TRBJ2-7, with 7 nucleotides matching TRBD1. The trim removed 6 bases at V and 0 bases at J, leaving 8 bases unmatched. The CDR3 runs to 15 residues. Germline V CDR1 and CDR2: MNHNY, SVGAGI (reference sequence).

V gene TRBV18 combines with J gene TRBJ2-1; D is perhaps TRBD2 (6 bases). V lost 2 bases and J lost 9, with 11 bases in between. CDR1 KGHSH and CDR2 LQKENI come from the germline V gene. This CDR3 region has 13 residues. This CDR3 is CASSPTGSTEQFF. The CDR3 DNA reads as TGTGCCAGCTCACCAACCGGGAGCACTGAGCAGTTCTTC.

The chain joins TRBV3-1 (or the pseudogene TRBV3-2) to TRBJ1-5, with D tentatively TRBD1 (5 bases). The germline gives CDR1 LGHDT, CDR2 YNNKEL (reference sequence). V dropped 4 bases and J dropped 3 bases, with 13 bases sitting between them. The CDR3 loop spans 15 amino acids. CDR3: CASSLVCGTNQPQHF. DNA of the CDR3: TGTGCCAGCAGCCTGGTATGTGGGACCAATCAGCCCCAGCATTTT.

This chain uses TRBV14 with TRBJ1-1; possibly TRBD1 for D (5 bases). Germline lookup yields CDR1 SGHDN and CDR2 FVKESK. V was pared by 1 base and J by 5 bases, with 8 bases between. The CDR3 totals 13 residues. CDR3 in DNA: TGTGCCAGCAGCCAAGTTGGGGCAACTGAAGCTTTCTTT. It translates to CASSQVGATEAFF. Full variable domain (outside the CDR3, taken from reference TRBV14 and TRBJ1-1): EAGVTQFPSHSVIEKGQTVTLRCDPISGHDNLYWYRRVMGKEIKFLLHFVKESKQDESGMPNNRFLAERTGGTYSTLKVQPAELEDSGVYFCASSQVGATEAFFGQGTRLTVV.

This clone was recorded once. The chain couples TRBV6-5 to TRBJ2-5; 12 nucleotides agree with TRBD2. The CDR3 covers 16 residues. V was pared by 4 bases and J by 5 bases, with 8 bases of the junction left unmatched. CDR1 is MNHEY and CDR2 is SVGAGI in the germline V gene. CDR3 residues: CASSSPTSGSMETQYF. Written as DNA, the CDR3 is TGTGCCAGCAGTTCGCCGACTAGCGGGAGTATGGAGACCCAGTACTTC.

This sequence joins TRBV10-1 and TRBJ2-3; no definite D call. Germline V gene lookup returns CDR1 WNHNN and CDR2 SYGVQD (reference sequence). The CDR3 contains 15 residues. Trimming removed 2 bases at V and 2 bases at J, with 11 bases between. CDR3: CASSERRGLTDTQYF. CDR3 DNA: TGCGCCAGCAGTGAGAGGCGCGGCCTCACAGATACGCAGTATTTT.